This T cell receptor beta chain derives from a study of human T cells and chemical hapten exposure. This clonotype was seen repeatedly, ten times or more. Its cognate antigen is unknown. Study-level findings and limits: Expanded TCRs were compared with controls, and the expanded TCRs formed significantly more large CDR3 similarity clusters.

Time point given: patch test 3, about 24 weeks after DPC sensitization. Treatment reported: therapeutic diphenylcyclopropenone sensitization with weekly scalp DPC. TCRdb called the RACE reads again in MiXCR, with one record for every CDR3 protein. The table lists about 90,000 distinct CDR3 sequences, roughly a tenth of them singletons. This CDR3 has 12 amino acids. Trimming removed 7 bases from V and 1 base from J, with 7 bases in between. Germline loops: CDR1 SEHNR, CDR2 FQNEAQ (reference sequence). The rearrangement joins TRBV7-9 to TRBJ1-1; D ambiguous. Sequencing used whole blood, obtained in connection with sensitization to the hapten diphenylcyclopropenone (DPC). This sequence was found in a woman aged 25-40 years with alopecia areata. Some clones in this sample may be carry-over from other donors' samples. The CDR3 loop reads CASTLGNTEAFF. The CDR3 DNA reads TGTGCCAGCACCCTGGGGAACACTGAAGCTTTCTTT.